One sample yielded the 15 T cell receptor beta chains listed below, sequenced in a study of cytomegalovirus exposure and HLA in healthy donors. Primers included in the PCR were 60 Vbeta and 13 Jbeta primers. The data were produced by immunoSEQ multiplex PCR, yet TCRdb's version contains in-frame clones alone and is incomplete. The data hold around 150,000 clones, with roughly 71% observed a single time. Sequencing input: PBMCs. Source of these receptors: a male donor in good health and CMV-seropositive.

This clone came up once. V is TRBV19 and J is TRBJ1-2, with 10 bases matching TRBD1. Losses at the gene ends were 5 bases for V and 4 bases for J; bases not matched to a gene: 7. CDR3 length: 15 amino acids. From germline, CDR1 is LNHDA and CDR2 SQIVND (reference sequence). The DNA of the CDR3 is TGTGCCAGTAGTCCCGGGACAGGGGTCCGCTATGGCTACACCTTC. Translated: CASSPGTGVRYGYTF.

This clone was observed a few times. The chain carries TRBV4-3 and TRBJ2-3, with a weak D call TRBD1 (5 bases). In germline, CDR1 is LGHNA, CDR2 YSLEER. The CDR3 consists of 13 residues. V lost 1 base, J lost 8 bases, and 10 bases lay in between. DNA of the CDR3: TGCGCCAGCAGCCAAGGGGGCCCGGGTACGCAGTATTTT. This translates into CASSQGGPGTQYF.

The CDR3 nucleotides are TGTGCCTGGACCCAGGACAGGCTAACGCACAATGAGCAGTTCTTC. Encoded protein: CAWTQDRLTHNEQFF. V gene TRBV30 combines with J gene TRBJ2-1; 7 nucleotides line up with TRBD1. After removal of 4 bases from V and 5 bases from J, the junction contained 11 bases not matched to a gene. The germline gives CDR1 GTSNPN, CDR2 SVGIG (reference sequence). The CDR3 consists of 15 residues. Full variable domain (missing parts from reference TRBV30 and TRBJ2-1): SQTIHQWPATLVQPVGSPLSLECTVEGTSNPNLYWYRQAAGRGLQLLFYSVGIGQISSEVPQNLSASRPQDRQFILSSKKLLLSDSGFYLCAWTQDRLTHNEQFFGPGTRLTVL.

The chain uses TRBV7-9 and TRBJ1-5, with TRBD1 matching over 10 bases. This CDR3 contains 15 residues. V shed 5 bases, J shed 5 bases, and the junction held 6 bases outside the gene matches. The V gene's germline CDR1 is SEHNR and CDR2 FQNEAQ (reference sequence). In DNA, the CDR3 is TGTGCCAGCAGCCCCGGACAGGGGGGGGATCAGCCCCAGCATTTT. It is translated as CASSPGQGGDQPQHF.

J is TRBJ2-1 and V is TRBV30; tentatively, D is TRBD1 (6 bases). The CDR3 is 12 residues long. V dropped 7 bases and J dropped 6 bases, with 13 bases sitting between them. Germline assignment: CDR1 GTSNPN and CDR2 SVGIG (reference sequence). As DNA, the CDR3 is TGTGCCTTACAGGGAGTGGGCAATGAGCAGTTCTTC. This translates into CALQGVGNEQFF.

The table lists this clone with a few counts. This chain links TRBV29-1 with TRBJ2-5; the D is unclear. Germline values: CDR1 SQVTM, CDR2 ANQGSEA. The CDR3 spans 13 residues. Trimming stripped 5 bases from V and 6 bases from J, with 16 bases between. The CDR3 loop reads CSVTTGWIQTQYF. The CDR3 DNA follows: TGCAGCGTTACGACTGGCTGGATACAGACCCAGTACTTC.

V and J are TRBV11-3 and TRBJ2-5; a weak D match, TRBD1 (7 bases). This CDR3 has 13 amino acids. With 5 bases removed from V and 2 bases from J, the gap between germline ends came to 9 bases. Germline values: CDR1 SGHNT, CDR2 YENEEA. CDR3 nucleotide sequence: TGTGCCAGCAGCCCAGGGGGGCAAGAGACCCAGTACTTC. Translation gives CASSPGGQETQYF.

The chain is built from TRBV6-4 and TRBJ2-5, with TRBD1 matching over 9 bases. V was clipped by 3 bases and J by 6 bases; unmatched bases: 5. CDR3 length: 14 amino acids. Germline values: CDR1 MRHNA, CDR2 SNTAGT. The CDR3 reads CASSEGQGAQTQYF. DNA of the CDR3: TGTGCCAGCAGTGAGGGACAGGGCGCACAGACCCAGTACTTC.

This rearrangement joins TRBV19 to TRBJ2-1, with 10 bases fitting TRBD2. The V segment lost 3 bases and the J segment 2 bases; nucleotides outside the gene matches: 4. Germline CDR1 and CDR2: LNHDA and SQIVND (reference sequence). The CDR3 runs 16 residues. CDR3 sequence (DNA): TGTGCCAGTAGTATTGTTCTAGCGGGAGCCTACAATGAGCAGTTCTTC. Its protein is CASSIVLAGAYNEQFF.

This clone has only a few counts. This chain joins TRBV2 and TRBJ1-1; 12 bases agree with TRBD1. The germline CDR1 and CDR2 sequences are SNHLY and FYNNEI. J was trimmed by 5 bases and V by 4 bases; bases with no gene match: 14. The CDR3 extends over 18 amino acids. Written as DNA, the CDR3 is TGTGCCAGCAGTGCCTGGGGGACAGGGGGCAATGTCGGAACTGAAGCTTTCTTT. Amino acid sequence: CASSAWGTGGNVGTEAFF. The entire variable domain, with the rest obtained from reference TRBV2 and TRBJ1-1, is as follows: EPEVTQTPSHQVTQMGQEVILRCVPISNHLYFYWYRQILGQKVEFLVSFYNNEISEKSEIFDDQFSVERPDGSNFTLKIRSTKLEDSAMYFCASSAWGTGGNVGTEAFFGQGTRLTVV.

The CDR3 DNA follows: TGTGCCAGCAGCACAACCGCGACGGACTCCGAGCAGTTCTTC. Its translation: CASSTTATDSEQFF. This chain links TRBV5-8 with TRBJ2-1; possibly TRBD2 for D (5 bases). Deletions cut 4 bases from V and 10 bases from J, with 18 bases between. CDR3 length: 14 residues. CDR1 and CDR2 from the germline V gene are SGHTS and YDEGEE.

There are a few counts of this clone. The rearrangement links TRBV5-4 to TRBJ2-7, with TRBD2 matching over 7 bases. The V gene's germline CDR1 is SGHNT and CDR2 YYREEE (reference sequence). This CDR3 spans 14 amino acids. V was pared by 0 bases and J by 1 base, with 1 base of the junction left unmatched. Here the CDR3 DNA reads TGTGCCAGCAGCTTGGTCGGGGGGTCCTACGAGCAGTACTTC. Its translation is CASSLVGGSYEQYF.

This clone has only a few counts. The CDR3 region is CASTTGRGNQPQHF. CDR3 sequence (DNA): TGTGCCAGCACAACAGGGCGCGGCAATCAGCCCCAGCATTTT. The chain has TRBV6-1 and TRBJ1-5, with D possibly being TRBD1 (6 bases). This CDR3 is 14 amino acids long. Trimming took off 7 bases at V and 2 bases at J, with 12 bases between the two ends. Germline-derived CDR1 and CDR2 are MNHNS and SASEGT.

This chain links TRBV6-5 with TRBJ2-2; 8 positions match TRBD2. The CDR3 covers 14 residues. With 6 bases clipped from V and 7 bases from J, the junction kept 7 bases outside the gene matches. Germline V CDR1 and CDR2: MNHEY, SVGAGI. For the CDR3, the DNA is TGTGCCAGCAGACGCGGACTAGCTGGCGGGGAGCTGTTTTTT. As protein: CASRRGLAGGELFF.

The chain couples TRBV4-2 to TRBJ2-3; a possible D gene is TRBD1 (6 bases). Trimming took 0 bases from V and 1 from J, leaving 20 bases between them. CDR3 length equals 19 residues. The germline V gene encodes CDR1 LGHNA and CDR2 YNFKEQ. CDR3 loop: CASSQDGWGPQEGTDTQYF. The CDR3 DNA reads TGTGCCAGCAGCCAAGACGGGTGGGGGCCCCAGGAGGGCACAGATACGCAGTATTTT.